Listed below are T cell receptor beta chains from one sample, sequenced in a study of blood T cell repertoires in COVID-19. The data were produced by immunoSEQ multiplex PCR, yet TCRdb's version contains in-frame clones alone and is incomplete. The sample comprises about 220,000 clones, more than 75% of which are singletons, and over 4% rests with the top ten. Sequenced: peripheral blood. Receptor source: a woman aged 70 to 79 with COVID-19, enrolled during active disease. Both conserved end residues are part of each CDR3. The order of the fields is clone size, J gene, D gene, V gene, CDR3 DNA, CDR3 protein. A D gene is named only where the DNA matches it firmly. Size tells how often a clone was seen (once, few, many) or the class of an expanded clone, and some rows leave it out.

size: NA; J: TRBJ2-3; D: TRBD2; V: TRBV12-5; DNA: TGTGCTAGTGGTTTAGCGGGACTAGCGGGTTGGGATACGCAGTATTTT; CDR3: CASGLAGLAGWDTQYF
size: once; J: TRBJ2-7; D: NA; V: TRBV11-3; DNA: TGTGCCAGCAGCACGAGGGATAGGCTGTACTTC; CDR3: CASSTRDRLYF
size: NA; J: TRBJ2-6; D: NA; V: TRBV11-2; DNA: TGTGCCAGCGGCACGCCCTTCCGGGGTAGTCTATCTGGGGCCAACGTCCTGACTTTC; CDR3: CASGTPFRGSLSGANVLTF
size: few; J: TRBJ1-5; D: NA; V: TRBV28; DNA: TGTGCCAGCCTTGCCAGCGGCAATCAGCCCCAGCATTTT; CDR3: CASLASGNQPQHF
size: NA; J: TRBJ2-7; D: NA; V: TRBV4-3; DNA: TGCGCCAGCAGCCAAGAGGAGGGGTCGTACGAGCAGTACTTC; CDR3: CASSQEEGSYEQYF
size: NA; J: TRBJ1-5; D: NA; V: TRBV6-6; DNA: TGTGCCAGCAGTCCCGGCCGTGGGGGCGTTCAGAGCAATCAGCCCCAGCATTTT; CDR3: CASSPGRGGVQSNQPQHF
size: NA; J: TRBJ1-6; D: NA; V: TRBV19; DNA: TGTGCCAGTAGTCTACGACTTCTCGGGGAGGGCGATCATAATTCACCCCTCCACTTT; CDR3: CASSLRLLGEGDHNSPLHF
size: NA; J: TRBJ1-2; D: TRBD1; V: TRBV7-6; DNA: TGTGCCAGCAGCCCTGACAGGGCTAACTATGGCTACACCTTC; CDR3: CASSPDRANYGYTF
size: NA; J: TRBJ2-1; D: TRBD2; V: TRBV4-3; DNA: TGCGCCAGCAGCTTGACTAGCGGCCTCTACAATGAGCAGTTCTTC; CDR3: CASSLTSGLYNEQFF
size: NA; J: TRBJ2-4; D: TRBD2; V: TRBV3-1/TRBV3-2; DNA: TGTGCCAGCAGCCTACAGGGGACTAGCGGGCCCAAAAACATTCAGTACTTC; CDR3: CASSLQGTSGPKNIQYF
size: NA; J: TRBJ1-5; D: TRBD1; V: TRBV12-3/TRBV12-4; DNA: TGTGCCAGCAGGAGGGACAGGGGTCAGCCCCAGCATTTT; CDR3: CASRRDRGQPQHF
size: NA; J: TRBJ1-2; D: NA; V: TRBV5-5; DNA: TGTGCCAGCAGCCCCAGGGGAAGAAACTATGGCTACACCTTC; CDR3: CASSPRGRNYGYTF
size: NA; J: TRBJ1-4; D: NA; V: TRBV19; DNA: TGTGCCAGTAGTACATCAGAAGGAGGAAAGGAAAAACTGTTTTTT; CDR3: CASSTSEGGKEKLFF
size: NA; J: TRBJ1-1; D: NA; V: TRBV28; DNA: TGTGCCAGCAGTTTTGTATTTTCTCGGGTTTTTGAAGCTTTCTTT; CDR3: CASSFVFSRVFEAFF
size: NA; J: TRBJ2-1; D: NA; V: TRBV7-2; DNA: TGTGCCAGCAGCTTAGTCAATTACAATGAGCAGTTCTTC; CDR3: CASSLVNYNEQFF
size: once; J: TRBJ2-5; D: TRBD2; V: TRBV2; DNA: TGTGCCAGCAGTGGAATGCTAGCGGGAGTGGGTGAGACCCAGTACTTC; CDR3: CASSGMLAGVGETQYF
size: few; J: TRBJ1-1; D: TRBD1; V: TRBV7-9; DNA: TGTGCCAGCAGCTTACCTACAGGGGGGCGGAACACTGAAGCTTTCTTT; CDR3: CASSLPTGGRNTEAFF
size: NA; J: TRBJ2-3; D: TRBD1; V: TRBV10-1; DNA: TGCGCCAGCAGTGACAGGGGGCTTTTTGGAGATACGCAGTATTTT; CDR3: CASSDRGLFGDTQYF
size: NA; J: TRBJ2-3; D: NA; V: TRBV7-9; DNA: TGTGCCAGCAGCTTAAGGTCCGGCAGGGCTACAGATACGCAGTATTTT; CDR3: CASSLRSGRATDTQYF
size: NA; J: TRBJ1-2; D: NA; V: TRBV30; DNA: TGTGCCTGGAGTGCGCGGGACCTTGGCTACACCTTC; CDR3: CAWSARDLGYTF
size: NA; J: TRBJ1-2; D: TRBD1; V: TRBV27; DNA: TGTGCCAGCAGTCTGACATTGGACAGGGGGCTGTATGGCTACACCTTC; CDR3: CASSLTLDRGLYGYTF
size: NA; J: TRBJ2-1; D: TRBD1; V: TRBV15; DNA: TGTGCCACCAGCAGAGGAGGACAGGAGAATGAGCAGTTCTTC; CDR3: CATSRGGQENEQFF
size: NA; J: TRBJ1-4; D: TRBD1; V: TRBV5-8; DNA: TGTGCCAGCAGTACAGGACAGGGATGGGCTAATGAAAAACTGTTTTTT; CDR3: CASSTGQGWANEKLFF
size: NA; J: TRBJ1-5; D: NA; V: TRBV10-3; DNA: TGTGCCATCAGTGAGTCAAGGGCAGGGGCGTACAATCAGCCCCAGCATTTT; CDR3: CAISESRAGAYNQPQHF
size: NA; J: TRBJ2-5; D: TRBD1; V: TRBV7-2; DNA: TGTGCCAGCAGCTTATTTCGGACAGGGGTAGGAGAGACCCAGTACTTC; CDR3: CASSLFRTGVGETQYF
size: NA; J: TRBJ1-3; D: TRBD1; V: TRBV4-1; DNA: TGCGCCAGCAGCCAAGCGGGGACAGGCCCCGGAAACACCATATATTTT; CDR3: CASSQAGTGPGNTIYF
size: NA; J: TRBJ1-1; D: TRBD1; V: TRBV18; DNA: TGTGCCAGCTCACCACAAGACAGGGTAACTGAAGCTTTCTTT; CDR3: CASSPQDRVTEAFF
size: NA; J: TRBJ1-2; D: NA; V: TRBV29-1; DNA: TGCAGCGTTCATACCGGGCCTCGAGGGAGCTACACCTTC; CDR3: CSVHTGPRGSYTF
size: NA; J: TRBJ1-2; D: TRBD1; V: TRBV7-2; DNA: TGTGCCAGCAGCTTAGGGGGGCAGGGGGCGCTCGGCTACACCTTC; CDR3: CASSLGGQGALGYTF
size: once; J: TRBJ2-1; D: TRBD1; V: TRBV30; DNA: TGTGCCTGGAGCCGACAGGGTAGGAACTACAATGAGCAGTTCTTC; CDR3: CAWSRQGRNYNEQFF
size: NA; J: TRBJ2-2; D: TRBD2; V: TRBV7-2; DNA: TGTGCCAGCAGCTTAGGACTAGCGGGAGTCACCGGGGAGCTGTTTTTT; CDR3: CASSLGLAGVTGELFF
size: NA; J: TRBJ2-3; D: TRBD1; V: TRBV28; DNA: TGTGCCAGCAGACCACAGGGGACAGATACGCAGTATTTT; CDR3: CASRPQGTDTQYF
size: NA; J: TRBJ1-6; D: TRBD1; V: TRBV18; DNA: TGTGCCAGCTCACCCAGGGACAGGGGAACCTCACCCCTCCACTTT; CDR3: CASSPRDRGTSPLHF
size: NA; J: TRBJ2-3; D: NA; V: TRBV7-9; DNA: TGTGCCAGCAGCTCGGGCCTAGCGTCTAGCACAGATACGCAGTATTTT; CDR3: CASSSGLASSTDTQYF
size: few; J: TRBJ2-7; D: NA; V: TRBV25-1; DNA: TGTGCCAGCAGTGTATCCAGGGGCCCATCCGAGCAGTACTTC; CDR3: CASSVSRGPSEQYF
size: once; J: TRBJ1-1; D: NA; V: TRBV19; DNA: TGTGCCAGTAAGAGGGTCACCTTAGGGACTGAAGCTTTCTTT; CDR3: CASKRVTLGTEAFF
size: NA; J: TRBJ2-7; D: TRBD2; V: TRBV18; DNA: TGTGCCAGCTCAACGACTAGCAGCTACGAGCAGTACTTC; CDR3: CASSTTSSYEQYF
size: NA; J: TRBJ2-2; D: NA; V: TRBV4-1; DNA: TGCGCCAGCAGCCAATGGCGCGGAGAGACCGGGGAGCTGTTTTTT; CDR3: CASSQWRGETGELFF
size: NA; J: TRBJ1-4; D: NA; V: TRBV30; DNA: TGTGCCTGGAGTGTACCTCGGGAGGGAGAGAATAGGAGCGTCGAAAAACTGTTTTTT; CDR3: CAWSVPREGENRSVEKLFF
size: NA; J: TRBJ1-2; D: NA; V: TRBV7-9; DNA: TGTGCCAGCAGCTTCTCGGGACAAAACTATGGCTACACCTTC; CDR3: CASSFSGQNYGYTF
size: NA; J: TRBJ1-1; D: TRBD1; V: TRBV19; DNA: TGTGCCAGTAGTTCCAGACAGGGGATTAGGGTAGCTTTCTTT; CDR3: CASSSRQGIRVAFF
size: once; J: TRBJ2-5; D: TRBD1; V: TRBV5-4; DNA: TGTGCCAGCAGCTTGGGCCGACGGGGGACAGGGGTAAGGGAGACCCAGTACTTC; CDR3: CASSLGRRGTGVRETQYF
size: NA; J: TRBJ1-4; D: TRBD1; V: TRBV5-8; DNA: TGTGCCAGCAGCTCGGTCCGGGACAGGAAAGGAAAACTGTTTTTT; CDR3: CASSSVRDRKGKLFF
size: NA; J: TRBJ1-1; D: TRBD1; V: TRBV28; DNA: TGTGCCAGTTCTACTGGAGACAGGGGTTATACTGAAGCTTTCTTT; CDR3: CASSTGDRGYTEAFF
size: NA; J: TRBJ2-1; D: TRBD1; V: TRBV24-1; DNA: TGTGCCACCAGTGGTTTCGGACAGGGGGCGGATAGTGAGCAGTTCTTC; CDR3: CATSGFGQGADSEQFF
size: NA; J: TRBJ2-1; D: TRBD1; V: TRBV28; DNA: TGTGCCAGCAGTTTGGGTCGGACAGGTATAAGGGCCAATGAGCAGTTCTTC; CDR3: CASSLGRTGIRANEQFF
size: NA; J: TRBJ2-3; D: TRBD2; V: TRBV6-6; DNA: TGTGCCAGCAGCTCGGGAACCTTCACAGCGGGAGCGGGGGGAGATACGCAGTATTTT; CDR3: CASSSGTFTAGAGGDTQYF
size: few; J: TRBJ1-2; D: NA; V: TRBV28; DNA: TGTGCCACCTACAGGGACTATGGCTACACCTTC; CDR3: CATYRDYGYTF
size: NA; J: TRBJ1-1; D: NA; V: TRBV28; DNA: TGTGCCAGCCAGGTAACAGGAATGAACACTGAAGCTTTCTTT; CDR3: CASQVTGMNTEAFF
size: NA; J: TRBJ1-1; D: TRBD1; V: TRBV4-3; DNA: TGCGCCAGCAGCCGTGAGATGCAGGGGGCGAGGACTGAAGCTTTCTTT; CDR3: CASSREMQGARTEAFF
size: NA; J: TRBJ1-4; D: NA; V: TRBV5-6; DNA: TGTGCCAGCAGTCAGTCGTCGGGAAAACTGTTTTTT; CDR3: CASSQSSGKLFF
size: few; J: TRBJ1-2; D: NA; V: TRBV20-1; DNA: TGCAGTGCCCCAGACTATGGCTACACCTTC; CDR3: CSAPDYGYTF
size: NA; J: TRBJ1-2; D: TRBD1; V: TRBV10-3; DNA: TGTGCCATCAGTGAATCCGGGACAGCTTATGGCTACACCTTC; CDR3: CAISESGTAYGYTF
size: NA; J: TRBJ1-5; D: TRBD1; V: TRBV28; DNA: TGTGCCAGCAGTAGGGGACAGACTAGGAATCAGCCCCAGCATTTT; CDR3: CASSRGQTRNQPQHF
size: NA; J: TRBJ2-1; D: NA; V: TRBV12-1; DNA: TGTGCCAGCAGCTCCTCAAGACTAGTCGCTGAGCAGTTCTTC; CDR3: CASSSSRLVAEQFF
size: NA; J: TRBJ2-5; D: NA; V: TRBV3-1/TRBV3-2; DNA: TGTGCCAGCAGCTCCAGGGGTGGGGAGACCCAGTACTTC; CDR3: CASSSRGGETQYF
size: few; J: TRBJ2-7; D: TRBD1; V: TRBV5-1; DNA: TGCGCCAGCAGCTTAATCGGGGCGGGACAGGGCTCCTACGAGCAGTACTTC; CDR3: CASSLIGAGQGSYEQYF
size: once; J: TRBJ1-1; D: NA; V: TRBV5-6; DNA: TGTGCCAGCAGCTTGGCTGGAGCCGCTGAAGCTTTCTTT; CDR3: CASSLAGAAEAFF
size: NA; J: TRBJ2-1; D: TRBD1; V: TRBV18; DNA: TGTGCCAGCTCTAGGACAGGGGAAAGTGGTGAGCAGTTCTTC; CDR3: CASSRTGESGEQFF